The rows below give T cell receptor beta chains drawn from one sample of a study of CD8+ T cells in alopecia areata. Clones were sequenced by immunoSEQ multiplex PCR, and TCRdb holds only the in-frame ones, with some missing. The table includes around 99,000 clones, roughly 84% detected once. Here the sequenced sample was CD8+ T cells sorted from blood, taken at week 24, from a patient treated with tofacitinib. Every receptor here comes from a human donor with alopecia areata. CDR3s include the opening cysteine and the closing phenylalanine or tryptophan. The D gene is left open where the match is weak. Expanded clones get a size class; other rows say once, few or many, or leave the size out.

CDR3 protein: CASSFQGARNEQFF
CDR3 DNA: TGTGCCAGCAGCTTCCAGGGGGCGCGGAATGAGCAGTTCTTC
CDR3 length: 14
J gene: TRBJ2-1
clone size: few
V gene: TRBV11-2
D gene: TRBD1

CDR3 protein: CASTEATGSNQPQHF
CDR3 DNA: TGTGCCAGCACCGAAGCGACAGGGAGCAATCAGCCCCAGCATTTT
CDR3 length: 15
J gene: TRBJ1-5
clone size: NA
V gene: TRBV6-6
D gene: TRBD1

CDR3 protein: CASSPGTGIEQYF
CDR3 DNA: TGTGCCAGCAGCCCCGGGACAGGGATCGAGCAGTACTTC
CDR3 length: 13
J gene: TRBJ2-7
clone size: NA
V gene: TRBV11-2
D gene: TRBD1

CDR3 protein: CATRGGGGENIQYF
CDR3 DNA: TGTGCCACCAGGGGGGGAGGAGGTGAAAACATTCAGTACTTC
CDR3 length: 14
J gene: TRBJ2-4
clone size: NA
V gene: TRBV10-3
D gene: NA

CDR3 protein: CASSFTFSYEQYF
CDR3 DNA: TGTGCCAGCAGCTTTACCTTCTCCTACGAGCAGTACTTC
CDR3 length: 13
J gene: TRBJ2-7
clone size: NA
V gene: TRBV7-9
D gene: NA

CDR3 protein: CASSHYTGDTGELFF
CDR3 DNA: TGTGCCAGCAGCCACTACACGGGGGACACCGGGGAGCTGTTTTTT
CDR3 length: 15
J gene: TRBJ2-2
clone size: NA
V gene: TRBV7-9
D gene: NA

CDR3 protein: CASSLRETISGGELFF
CDR3 DNA: TGTGCCAGCAGCTTACGGGAGACGATTTCGGGCGGGGAGCTGTTTTTT
CDR3 length: 16
J gene: TRBJ2-2
clone size: NA
V gene: TRBV5-6
D gene: NA

CDR3 protein: CASSLVGQETQYF
CDR3 DNA: TGTGCCAGCAGCTTAGTCGGGCAAGAGACCCAGTACTTC
CDR3 length: 13
J gene: TRBJ2-5
clone size: NA
V gene: TRBV7-9
D gene: NA

CDR3 protein: CASSGDTLDEQFF
CDR3 DNA: TGTGCCAGCAGCGGCGACACGCTCGATGAGCAGTTCTTC
CDR3 length: 13
J gene: TRBJ2-1
clone size: NA
V gene: TRBV13
D gene: NA

CDR3 protein: CASSLDVGGGGTEAFF
CDR3 DNA: TGTGCCAGCAGCTTAGACGTTGGGGGAGGGGGCACTGAAGCTTTCTTT
CDR3 length: 16
J gene: TRBJ1-1
clone size: NA
V gene: TRBV7-8
D gene: NA

CDR3 protein: CASSLAQRGDNEQFF
CDR3 DNA: TGTGCCAGCAGCTTGGCCCAGCGGGGGGACAATGAGCAGTTCTTC
CDR3 length: 15
J gene: TRBJ2-1
clone size: NA
V gene: TRBV7-9
D gene: TRBD2